Below, 8 T cell receptor beta chains from the same sample are listed, as sequenced in a study of shared clonotypes between healthy human individuals. TCRdb's copy holds only in-frame clones and misses some; the assay was immunoSEQ multiplex PCR. The profile shows 2 million to 2.5 million clones, about 92% of them singletons. Only CD45RO-negative cells positively selected for CCR7 counted as naive CD8 cells, so terminally differentiated effector memory CD45RA+ cells were excluded. Sequencing used naive CD8+ T cells from PBMCs. Receptors were obtained from a man between 18 and 35 years old in good health. Some clones in this sample may be carry-over from other donors' samples.

The chain uses TRBV28 and TRBJ1-5, with D possibly being TRBD1 (5 bases). The CDR3 extends over 13 amino acids. V lost 6 bases to trimming and J lost 1 base, with 7 bases between them. CDR1 and CDR2 (germline): MDHEN, SYDVKM. CDR3: CASRRQSNQPQHF. The CDR3 DNA reads TGTGCCAGCAGGCGACAGAGCAATCAGCCCCAGCATTTT.

About this clone itself: In the same sample, other DNA sequences code for this CDR3. This chain connects TRBV28 to TRBJ1-1; no clear D gene. The CDR3 length is 13 residues. Germline assignment: CDR1 MDHEN and CDR2 SYDVKM. The V and J ends lost 3 bases and 1 base respectively, with 6 bases between them. The DNA of the CDR3 is TGTGCCAGCAGTTTCGGGCAGAACACTGAAGCTTTCTTT. Translation gives CASSFGQNTEAFF. Supplemented by reference TRBV28 and TRBJ1-1, the full variable domain reads DVKVTQSSRYLVKRTGEKVFLECVQDMDHENMFWYRQDPGLGLRLIYFSYDVKMKEKGDIPEGYSVSREKKERFSLILESASTNQTSMYLCASSFGQNTEAFFGQGTRLTVV.

V and J are TRBV13 and TRBJ1-5; D gene ambiguous. V gave up 5 bases and J gave up 0 bases, with 8 bases separating them. Germline V gene lookup returns CDR1 PRHDT and CDR2 FYEKMQ (reference sequence). CDR3 size: 14 residues. CDR3 protein: CASSLDGSNQPQHF. The CDR3 DNA follows: TGTGCCAGCAGCCTCGACGGTAGCAATCAGCCCCAGCATTTT.

The rearrangement links TRBV5-1 to TRBJ2-2, with D possibly matching TRBD2 (5 bases). The CDR3 covers 13 residues. Trimming took off 4 bases at V and 4 bases at J, with 8 bases between the two ends. Germline-derived CDR1 and CDR2 are SGHRS and YFSETQ. CDR3 coding DNA: TGCGCCAGCAGCCCCGGGGTCACCGGGGAGCTGTTTTTT. Translated, it gives CASSPGVTGELFF. The full variable domain, with the rest looked up from reference TRBV5-1 and TRBJ2-2, is KAGVTQTPRYLIKTRGQQVTLSCSPISGHRSVSWYQQTPGQGLQFLFEYFSETQRNKGNFPGRFSGRQFSNSRSEMNVSTLELGDSALYLCASSPGVTGELFFGEGSRLTVL.

The chain is built from TRBV7-2 and TRBJ2-2; TRBD2 matches 10 bases. The germline V gene encodes CDR1 SGHTA and CDR2 FQGNSA. Trimming removed 5 bases from V and 4 bases from J; junction bases left unmatched: 7. The CDR3 length is 16 residues. In DNA form, the CDR3 reads TGTGCCAGCAGCGGGAGCGGGAGGGAACCCACCGGGGAGCTGTTTTTT. This encodes CASSGSGREPTGELFF. The variable domain in full, completed from reference TRBV7-2 and TRBJ2-2, reads GAGVSQSPSNKVTEKGKDVELRCDPISGHTALYWYRQSLGQGLEFLIYFQGNSAPDKSGLPSDRFSAERTGGSVSTLTIQRTQQEDSAVYLCASSGSGREPTGELFFGEGSRLTVL.

The V call is TRBV27, the J call TRBJ1-1; D might be TRBD1 (6 bases). Trimming left V 5 bases short and J 0 bases short, with 16 bases between. The germline gives CDR1 MNHEY, CDR2 SMNVEV (reference sequence). The CDR3 is made up of 16 amino acids. This chain's CDR3 is CASSLYLDSLNTEAFF. As DNA, the CDR3 is TGTGCCAGCAGTCTTTACCTGGACAGTTTGAACACTGAAGCTTTCTTT.

This clone was counted between two and nine times. Other DNA sequences in this specimen translate into the identical CDR3. The chain couples TRBV10-3 to TRBJ1-1; D unresolved. The V gene lost 0 bases and the J gene lost 2 bases, with 7 bases spanning the gap. The CDR3 spans 14 residues. CDR1 is ENHRY and CDR2 is SYGVKD in the germline V gene. CDR3: CAISESDSNTEAFF. CDR3 in DNA: TGTGCCATCAGTGAGTCAGATTCCAACACTGAAGCTTTCTTT.

The rearrangement joins TRBV19 to TRBJ1-2; 9 bases match TRBD1. Trimming took 5 bases from V and 8 from J; bases not matched to a gene: 12. The CDR3 length is 15 residues. Germline loops: CDR1 LNHDA, CDR2 SQIVND (reference sequence). CDR3 DNA: TGTGCCAGTAGTGTCGGACAGGGGATGGCCTACGGCTACACCTTC. Protein: CASSVGQGMAYGYTF.